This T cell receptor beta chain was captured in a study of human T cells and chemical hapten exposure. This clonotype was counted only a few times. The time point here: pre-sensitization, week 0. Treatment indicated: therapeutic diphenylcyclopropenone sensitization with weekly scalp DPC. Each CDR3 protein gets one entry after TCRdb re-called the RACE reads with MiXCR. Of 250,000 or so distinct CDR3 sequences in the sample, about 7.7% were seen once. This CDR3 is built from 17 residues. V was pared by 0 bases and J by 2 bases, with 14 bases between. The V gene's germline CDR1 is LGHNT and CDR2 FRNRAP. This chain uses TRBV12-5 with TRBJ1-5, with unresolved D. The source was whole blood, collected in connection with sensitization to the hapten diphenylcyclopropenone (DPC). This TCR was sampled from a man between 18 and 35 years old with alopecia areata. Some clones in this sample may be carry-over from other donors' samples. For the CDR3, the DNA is TGTGCTAGTGGTTTGGTACTTCTGAACCAAGGCAATCAGCCCCAGCATTTT. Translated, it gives CASGLVLLNQGNQPQHF.